This T cell receptor beta chain was sequenced for a study of metastatic and nonmetastatic thyroid tumors. The overall study: Comparative analysis of repertoires was undertaken across blood and tumor or nodule tissue obtained from malignant and benign thyroid patients. Findings of the study overall: It was reportedly found that TCR beta diversity was significantly higher in malignant thyroid tumors than in benign nodules, a difference seen in both blood and tumor samples.

TCRdb re-processed the PCR reads through MiXCR. The table has approximately 38,000 clones, about a sixth seen once. Each patient came to thyroid surgery without any prior treatment (of any kind). CDR3 length: 16 residues. V lost 3 bases and J 0 bases, leaving 14 bases between the germline ends. The germline V gene has CDR1 DFQATT and CDR2 SNEGSKA (reference sequence). This clone was counted ten times or more. The antigen is not known. The sequence derives from a female donor with papillary thyroid cancer or a benign thyroid nodule (not recorded which). Some clones in this sample may be carry-over from other donors' samples. This chain uses TRBV20-1 with TRBJ1-4, with a weak D call TRBD1 (6 bases). The sample taken for sequencing was blood. CDR3 sequence (DNA): TGCAGTGCTAGCCATCTGGGGGACACAACTAATGAAAAACTGTTTTTT. Encoded protein: CSASHLGDTTNEKLFF.